This note documents a single T cell receptor (beta chain) sequence. Here immunoSEQ multiplex PCR was the method, and the copy in TCRdb shows in-frame clones only, minus some. The sample lists about 180,000 clones; over 75% were seen once. This sample stems from a study of blood T cell repertoires in COVID-19. CDR1 is KGHSH, CDR2 LQKENI, per germline. There are 14 residues in the CDR3. The ends were cut back, 5 bases at V and 3 bases at J, with 11 bases in the middle. This chain connects TRBV18 to TRBJ2-1; the D is unclear. Sequencing was performed on peripheral blood. This clonotype was obtained from a woman in her 70s with acute or convalescent COVID-19. CDR3 DNA sequence: TGTGCCAGCTCAGCCGACTCCAACTACAATGAGCAGTTCTTC. Its translation is CASSADSNYNEQFF.